Below, 30 T cell receptor beta chains from the same sample are listed, as sequenced in a study of T cell repertoires in cytomegalovirus infection. TCRdb re-called the reads with MiXCR, one entry per CDR3 protein. The sample gives around 750,000 distinct CDR3 sequences, roughly 33% of which show up once; roughly 12% is in the top ten. Antigens of these TCRs are unknown. The sample in question was cultured CD8+ T cells from PBMCs, obtained from culture after CMV antigen stimulation. The origin of the receptors is a human donor in good health (CMV status not recorded). Some clones in this sample may be carry-over from other donors' samples.

The chain has TRBV27 and TRBJ1-2; TRBD1 might be the D (5 bases). Per the germline V gene, CDR1 is MNHEY and CDR2 is SMNVEV (reference sequence). The V end was cut by 0 bases, the J end by 4 bases, with 18 bases between. CDR3 length: 17 amino acids. CDR3 coding DNA: TGTGCCAGCAGTTTATCGGGGTTTACCCAGGGAAGCTATGGCTACACCTTC. Translating gives CASSLSGFTQGSYGYTF.

The genes are TRBV7-2 and TRBJ2-1; tentatively, D is TRBD1 or TRBD2 (7 bases each). CDR1 and CDR2 (germline): SGHTA, FQGNSA. CDR3 size: 16 residues. Between the trimmed V and J ends, which lost 5 bases and 8 bases, there was a span of 22 bases. CDR3 in DNA: TGTGCCAGCAGCCCAGGGGGGGTAGTTGTGGCGGATGAGCAGTTCTTC. It yields the protein CASSPGGVVVADEQFF.

With regard to this clonotype: A single base separates this from a much larger clone, so it may be a read error. The chain couples TRBV7-3 to TRBJ2-2; 9 bases map to TRBD2. The germline gives CDR1 SGHTA, CDR2 FQGTGA. The CDR3 covers 18 residues. CDR3 sequence (DNA): TGTGCTAGCAGCGGGGCCCTAGCGGGGAGCCCACGGAGCGGGGAGCTGTTTTTT. This codes for CASSGALAGSPRSGELFF.

This clonotype was observed at least ten times. The chain links TRBV7-2 to TRBJ2-1; maybe TRBD2 (6 bases). Germline CDR1 reads SGHTA; CDR2 reads FQGNSA. V gave up 5 bases and J gave up 4 bases, with 21 bases separating them. The CDR3 extends over 17 amino acids. The CDR3: CASSRLRTTISYNEQFF. The CDR3 DNA is TGTGCCAGCAGCCGCCTAAGGACTACAATCTCGTACAATGAGCAGTTCTTC.

The rearrangement uses TRBV6-8 and TRBJ1-1, with D possibly being TRBD1 (5 bases). Trimming shortened V by 5 bases and J by 3 bases, and 16 bases separated the two germline ends. Per germline, CDR1 MNHGY and CDR2 SAAAGT. CDR3 size: 15 residues. The CDR3 DNA sequence: TGTGCCAGCAGTGCTCCCCCCTTAGGGGACACTGAAGCTTTCTTT. Protein: CASSAPPLGDTEAFF.

The chain uses TRBV12-3 or TRBV12-4 and TRBJ2-7, with a tentative D call TRBD1 (6 bases). V dropped 5 bases and J dropped 3 bases, with 20 bases sitting between them. The CDR3 extends over 16 amino acids. CDR3 in amino acids: CASSRDWGPGIYEQYV. The CDR3 region has the DNA TGTGCCAGCAGTCGAGATTGGGGGCCAGGCATCTACGAGCAGTACGTC.

There are many counts of this clonotype. The V gene is TRBV7-2, the J gene TRBJ2-7; tentatively, D is TRBD1 (6 bases). V gave up 5 bases and J gave up 2 bases, with 16 bases separating them. Looked up from germline, CDR1 is SGHTA and CDR2 is FQGNSA. The CDR3 contains 15 residues. The CDR3 coding sequence is TGTGCCAGCAGCCCCAAGCAGGACAGAGCCTACGAGCAGTACGTC. This translates into CASSPKQDRAYEQYV.

Details on this clonotype: The germline gene is not matched at one end of the junction; a read error may be the cause. This chain links TRBV19 with TRBJ1-2, with a weak D call TRBD1 (6 bases). The CDR3 is 15 amino acids. Germline V gene sequence: CDR1 LNHDA, CDR2 SQIVND (reference sequence). In DNA form, the CDR3 reads TGTGTCAGTAGCGAATTACCGGCAGGGGCCTATGGCTACACCTTC. Its translation is CVSSELPAGAYGYTF. The full variable domain, rest sourced from reference TRBV19 and TRBJ1-2, is DGGITQSPKYLFRKEGQNVTLSCEQNLNHDAMYWYRQDPGQGLRLIYYSQIVNDFQKGDIAEGYSVSREKKESFPLTVTSAQKNPTAFYLCVSSELPAGAYGYTFGSGTRLTVV.

The gene calls are TRBV6-2 or TRBV6-3 and TRBJ2-7; 9 positions match TRBD1. This CDR3 is 18 amino acids long. The germline V gene encodes CDR1 MNHEY and CDR2 SVGEGT. V trimming: 0 bases; J trimming: 3 bases; junction bases outside the gene matches: 12. CDR3 DNA sequence: TGTGCCAGCAGTTACTCCCTCGAAGACACGACAGGGGGCTACGAGCAGTACTTC. Protein product: CASSYSLEDTTGGYEQYF.

The chain has TRBV7-3 and TRBJ2-1; D is possibly TRBD2 (6 bases). Germline V gene data show CDR1 as SGHTA and CDR2 as FQGTGA. V lost 6 bases and J lost 7, with 13 bases in between. The CDR3 sequence is 13 residues long. CDR3: CASSPEGRNEQFF. The CDR3 nucleotides read TGTGCCAGCAGTCCGGAGGGACGTAATGAGCAGTTCTTC.

This clonotype occurred a few times. The chain couples TRBV3-1 to TRBJ1-2, with unresolved D. This CDR3 has 16 amino acids. Deletions cut 2 bases from V and 2 bases from J, with 15 bases between. CDR1 and CDR2 (germline): LGHDT, YNNKEL (reference sequence). The CDR3 DNA follows: TGTGCCAGCAGCCAACCCGCCCTGGCGGGGAACTATGGCTACACCTTC. Its protein is CASSQPALAGNYGYTF. Complete variable domain (other parts from reference TRBV3-1 and TRBJ1-2): DTAVSQTPKYLVTQMGNDKSIKCEQNLGHDTMYWYKQDSKKFLKIMFSYNNKELIINETVPNRFSPKSPDKAHLNLHINSLELGDSAVYFCASSQPALAGNYGYTFGSGTRLTVV.

This clonotype was seen only a few times. The V gene is TRBV27, the J gene TRBJ2-7; D gene uncertain. Per germline, CDR1 MNHEY and CDR2 SMNVEV (reference sequence). The CDR3 length is 15 residues. V was pared by 0 bases and J by 0 bases, with 9 bases between. CDR3 sequence (DNA): TGTGCCAGCAGTTTATCGAATGAGGACTCCTACGAGCAGTACGTC. It yields the protein CASSLSNEDSYEQYV.

This clonotype was seen a handful of times. The V and J genes are TRBV12-3 or TRBV12-4 and TRBJ1-1; D is ambiguous. This CDR3 is 12 amino acids long. V lost 0 bases to trimming and J lost 7 bases, with 6 bases between them. The CDR3 DNA reads as TGTGCCAGCAGTTTAGCGATCATTGAAGCTTTCTTT. Residues: CASSLAIIEAFF.

This clonotype has only a few counts. The V call is TRBV4-3, the J call TRBJ1-2; TRBD1 is a possible D gene (5 bases). The CDR3 extends over 14 amino acids. CDR1 and CDR2 from the germline V gene are LGHNA and YSLEER. Trimming took 0 bases from V and 7 from J, leaving 12 bases between them. In DNA, the CDR3 is TGCGCCAGCAGCCAAGACACAGGCGTAGGTGGCTACACCTTC. Protein sequence: CASSQDTGVGGYTF.

This clonotype was counted ten times or more. CDR3 bases: TGTGCCAGCAGCTTATTCCCGGGTGGCGCTGAAGCTTTCTTT. It specifies CASSLFPGGAEAFF. The chain combines TRBV7-2 with TRBJ1-1; D unresolved. CDR1 and CDR2 (germline): SGHTA, FQGNSA. The CDR3 has 14 amino acids. V was pared by 2 bases and J by 6 bases, with 13 bases between.

This CDR3 is CASSLGERGTEAFF. The CDR3 DNA sequence: TGTGCCAGCAGCTTAGGAGAGAGAGGGACTGAAGCTTTCTTT. The chain employs TRBV7-6 and TRBJ1-1; D is undetermined. Germline assignment: CDR1 SGHVS and CDR2 FNYEAQ. This CDR3 region has 14 residues. V lost 1 base and J lost 5, with 11 bases in between.

V gene TRBV6-6 combines with J gene TRBJ2-3, with 12 nucleotides matching TRBD2. Germline V CDR1 and CDR2: MNHNY, SVGAGI (reference sequence). The V gene end was trimmed by 0 bases and the J gene end by 0 bases; junction bases not matched to a gene: 7. This CDR3 comprises 19 residues. The CDR3 DNA sequence: TGTGCCAGCAGTTACTCGAGACTAGCGGGGGTTTCTAGCACAGATACGCAGTATTTT. Protein product: CASSYSRLAGVSSTDTQYF.

The chain uses TRBV6-2 or TRBV6-3 and TRBJ2-3; D gene ambiguous. Per germline, CDR1 MNHEY and CDR2 SVGEGT. V lost 6 bases and J 5 bases, leaving 9 bases between the germline ends. The CDR3 runs to 12 residues. The CDR3 here is CASRSDLDTQYF. In nucleotides, the CDR3 is TGTGCCAGCAGATCTGACTTAGATACGCAGTATTTT.

The V call is TRBV2, the J call TRBJ1-3; D is unresolved. Germline lookup yields CDR1 SNHLY and CDR2 FYNNEI. The CDR3 is 14 amino acids. V was cut by 3 bases and J by 4 bases, with 10 bases left in between. The CDR3 sequence is CASSEWRSGNTIYF. As DNA, the CDR3 is TGTGCCAGCAGTGAGTGGAGGTCGGGAAACACCATATATTTT. Supplemented by reference TRBV2 and TRBJ1-3, the full variable domain reads EPEVTQTPSHQVTQMGQEVILRCVPISNHLYFYWYRQILGQKVEFLVSFYNNEISEKSEIFDDQFSVERPDGSNFTLKIRSTKLEDSAMYFCASSEWRSGNTIYFGEGSWLTVV.

This chain connects TRBV4-1 to TRBJ1-4; 7 bases align to TRBD1. Germline CDR1 and CDR2: MGHRA and YSYEKL. This CDR3 has 17 amino acids. Unmatched junction bases numbered 14, after V lost 2 bases and J lost 8 bases. This chain's CDR3 is CASSQLGQSMVMEKLFF. DNA for the CDR3: TGCGCCAGCAGCCAACTGGGACAGTCAATGGTAATGGAAAAACTGTTTTTT.

This clonotype was counted a single time. V and J are TRBV9 and TRBJ2-1; 7 nucleotides match TRBD2. Per the germline V gene, CDR1 is SGDLS and CDR2 is YYNGEE. V shed 0 bases and J 9 bases; nucleotides not matched to a gene: 6. This CDR3 is built from 14 residues. Written as DNA, the CDR3 is TGTGCCAGCAGCGTAGAAGCGGGGTCTAGTGAGCAGTTCTTC. Encoded protein: CASSVEAGSSEQFF.

This clonotype was seen more than once but under ten times. The chain combines TRBV7-2 with TRBJ2-5, with 9 bases identical to TRBD2. The V gene end was trimmed by 3 bases and the J gene end by 5 bases; junction bases not matched to a gene: 13. Germline CDR1 and CDR2: SGHTA and FQGNSA. This CDR3 has 17 amino acids. CDR3 in amino acids: CASSFYVAGGFTETQYF. The CDR3 DNA is TGTGCCAGCAGCTTTTATGTGGCGGGGGGGTTCACCGAGACCCAGTACTTC. The full variable domain, its missing parts supplied by reference TRBV7-2 and TRBJ2-5, is GAGVSQSPSNKVTEKGKDVELRCDPISGHTALYWYRQSLGQGLEFLIYFQGNSAPDKSGLPSDRFSAERTGGSVSTLTIQRTQQEDSAVYLCASSFYVAGGFTETQYFGPGTRLLVL.

The chain recombines TRBV25-1 with TRBJ2-3, with D tentatively TRBD1 (6 bases). This CDR3 comprises 16 residues. Trimming cost V 5 bases and J 0 bases, with 15 bases left between them. Germline CDR1 MGHDK, CDR2 SYGVNS. As DNA, the CDR3 is TGTGCCAGCAGTCCTCCAGGGGAGACTAGCACAGATACGCAGTATTTT. Translating gives CASSPPGETSTDTQYF.

In its sample, this clonotype was seen a few times. The chain links TRBV7-6 to TRBJ1-2, with a possible D match to TRBD1 (5 bases). In germline, CDR1 is SGHVS, CDR2 FNYEAQ. This CDR3 spans 14 amino acids. Trimming left V 0 bases short and J 4 bases short, with 9 bases between. CDR3 residues: CASSLAKGAYGYTF. The CDR3 DNA reads TGTGCCAGCAGCTTAGCGAAAGGGGCCTATGGCTACACCTTC. Supplemented by reference TRBV7-6 and TRBJ1-2, the full variable domain reads GAGVSQSPRYKVTKRGQDVALRCDPISGHVSLYWYRQALGQGPEFLTYFNYEAQQDKSGLPNDRFSAERPEGSISTLTIQRTEQRDSAMYRCASSLAKGAYGYTFGSGTRLTVV.

This chain links TRBV10-2 with TRBJ1-3; no clear D gene. The CDR3 length is 15 residues. V lost 6 bases and J 0 bases, leaving 12 bases between the germline ends. The germline CDR1 and CDR2 sequences are WSHSY and SAAADI. The CDR3 loop is CASSDTPSSGNTIYF. CDR3 nucleotides: TGCGCCAGCAGCGACACACCCAGCTCTGGAAACACCATATATTTT.

The chain joins TRBV9 to TRBJ2-6, with TRBD2 as a possible D gene (5 bases). Germline V gene data show CDR1 as SGDLS and CDR2 as YYNGEE. V was cut by 3 bases and J by 2 bases, with 9 bases left in between. CDR3 size: 15 residues. The CDR3 coding sequence is TGTGCCAGCAGCGGTGAGGGAACTGGGGCCAACGTCCTGACTTTC. This encodes CASSGEGTGANVLTF.

This clonotype was found a few times. J is TRBJ1-5 and V is TRBV4-1, with D possibly matching TRBD1 (5 bases). Germline loops: CDR1 MGHRA, CDR2 YSYEKL. Trimming pared 3 bases from V and 3 bases from J, leaving 18 bases between. The CDR3 totals 17 residues. CDR3 nucleotides: TGCGCCAGCAGCCATATTACAGGACCCCTTATCAATCAGCCCCAGCATTTT. Translated, it gives CASSHITGPLINQPQHF.

The CDR3 reads CASSPILTAEAFF. The CDR3 nucleotides read TGTGCCAGCAGCCCAATACTAACTGCTGAAGCTTTCTTT. The J gene is TRBJ1-1, the V gene TRBV7-3; D remains unclear. CDR1 and CDR2 from the germline V gene are SGHTA and FQGTGA. CDR3 length: 13 amino acids. The V and J ends lost 5 bases and 6 bases respectively, with 13 bases between them.

The V call is TRBV19, the J call TRBJ1-2; no clear D. V was trimmed by 7 bases and J by 4 bases, leaving 7 bases between them. Per the germline V gene, CDR1 is LNHDA and CDR2 is SQIVND (reference sequence). CDR3 size: 11 residues. CDR3 sequence (DNA): TGTGCCAGTATTACGGCCTATGGCTACACCTTC. This codes for CASITAYGYTF.

Regarding this clonotype: An end of the junction does not agree with germline; a read error may underlie this. The chain employs TRBV7-2 and TRBJ2-7, with 7 bases lining up with TRBD1. The germline V gene has CDR1 SGHTA and CDR2 FQGNSA. The CDR3 is 13 residues long. In nucleotides, the CDR3 is TGTCCCAGCAGCACCTGGACAGGTCCAGGGCAGTACTTC. This codes for CPSSTWTGPGQYF.